Shown below are 13 T cell receptor beta chains from a single sample sequenced in a study of blood T cell repertoires in COVID-19 (dated by TCRdb to the early 2020s). The library was made by the immunoSEQ multiplex PCR assay. Sourced from immuneACCESS, this table was stored by TCRdb with only in-frame sequences that have V and J called. A share of the clones is absent; for the studies checked, an unresolved V gene accounts for under half, and the remainder has no known explanation. The sample table lists roughly 200,000 clones, about nine tenths of them with a count of one. The biggest ten clones account for around 1.6% of the sample. Source material: peripheral blood. The receptors originated from a young man with active or convalescent COVID-19.

This clone appeared once. The V and J genes are TRBV10-3 and TRBJ2-5; TRBD1 matches at 9 bases. Germline V gene sequence: CDR1 ENHRY, CDR2 SYGVKD. The ends lost 5 bases at V and 3 bases at J; junction bases unmatched: 4. The CDR3 sequence is 14 residues long. The CDR3 loop is CAISPDRGKETQYF. Here the CDR3 DNA reads TGTGCCATCAGTCCCGACAGGGGGAAAGAGACCCAGTACTTC.

The rearrangement joins TRBV19 to TRBJ2-1; no firm D call. Germline CDR1 and CDR2: LNHDA and SQIVND (reference sequence). The CDR3 runs 15 residues. V was trimmed by 0 bases and J by 3 bases, leaving 9 bases between them. DNA for the CDR3: TGTGCCAGTAGTATAGAGGCCAGAAACTACAATGAGCAGTTCTTC. Translating gives CASSIEARNYNEQFF.

V gene TRBV7-9 combines with J gene TRBJ2-7; no reliable D call. V lost 1 base and J lost 4, with 8 bases in between. Germline CDR1 SEHNR, CDR2 FQNEAQ (reference sequence). CDR3 length equals 13 residues. CDR3 nucleotide sequence: TGTGCCAGCAGCTTAGGACACTTTTACGAGCAGTACTTC. Encoded protein: CASSLGHFYEQYF.

The gene calls are TRBV7-9 and TRBJ1-1; 8 nucleotides match TRBD1. The CDR3 sequence is 14 residues long. The J segment lost 2 bases and the V segment lost 7 bases, leaving 6 bases of the junction unmatched. The germline V gene encodes CDR1 SEHNR and CDR2 FQNEAQ (reference sequence). CDR3 loop: CASNHQGANTEAFF. The CDR3 DNA follows: TGTGCCAGCAACCACCAGGGGGCCAACACTGAAGCTTTCTTT. The whole variable domain, filled in from reference TRBV7-9 and TRBJ1-1, reads DTGVSQNPRHKITKRGQNVTFRCDPISEHNRLYWYRQTLGQGPEFLTYFQNEAQLEKSRLLSDRFSAERPKGSFSTLEIQRTEQGDSAMYLCASNHQGANTEAFFGQGTRLTVV.

A few counts support this clone. V is TRBV14 and J is TRBJ1-4; tentative D call: TRBD1 (5 bases). Germline CDR1 and CDR2: SGHDN and FVKESK. There are 14 residues in the CDR3. The V end was cut by 3 bases, the J end by 13 bases, with 18 bases between. CDR3 in amino acids: CASSHLGPVSLLFF. The CDR3 coding sequence is TGTGCCAGCAGCCATCTGGGGCCCGTTTCTCTACTGTTTTTT.

The chain links TRBV10-3 to TRBJ1-2, with TRBD1 as a possible D gene (5 bases). Germline V gene sequence: CDR1 ENHRY, CDR2 SYGVKD. This CDR3 contains 15 residues. With 3 bases removed from V and 2 bases from J, the gap between germline ends came to 13 bases. The CDR3 coding sequence is TGTGCCATCAGTGACAGGAACAGGCCGAACTATGGCTACACCTTC. Its protein is CAISDRNRPNYGYTF.

The chain uses TRBV2 and TRBJ2-7; TRBD2 matches 14 bases. The CDR3 runs to 16 residues. V gave up 4 bases and J gave up 0 bases; unmatched junction bases: 2. Germline assignment: CDR1 SNHLY and CDR2 FYNNEI. CDR3 in amino acids: CASSGLAGGRSYEQYF. In DNA, the CDR3 is TGTGCCAGCAGTGGACTAGCGGGAGGGCGCTCCTACGAGCAGTACTTC.

The chain couples TRBV5-4 to TRBJ1-6; 7 positions match TRBD1. CDR3 size: 15 residues. Trimming at V came to 3 bases and at J to 5 bases, leaving 5 bases not matched to a gene. Per germline, CDR1 SGHNT and CDR2 YYREEE (reference sequence). The CDR3 DNA sequence: TGTGCCAGCAGCTATGGGGACAGAAATAATTCACCCCTCCACTTT. It specifies CASSYGDRNNSPLHF.

The V call is TRBV5-8, the J call TRBJ1-2, with unresolved D. The germline V and J ends were trimmed by 3 bases and 5 bases, with 11 bases remaining between them. Germline CDR1 and CDR2: SGHTS and YDEGEE. The CDR3 loop spans 13 amino acids. Written as DNA, the CDR3 is TGTGCCAGCAGCTGGGCCTACGAATATGGCTACACCTTC. This sequence encodes CASSWAYEYGYTF.

This chain uses TRBV5-1 with TRBJ1-2; tentatively, D is TRBD1 (6 bases). V was cut by 0 bases and J by 8 bases, with 11 bases left in between. Germline V gives CDR1 SGHRS, CDR2 YFSETQ. This CDR3 comprises 13 residues. The CDR3 reads CASSLAGAGGYTF. The CDR3 DNA reads as TGCGCCAGCAGCTTGGCAGGGGCTGGAGGCTACACCTTC.

The V and J genes are TRBV29-1 and TRBJ1-2, with 8 positions matching TRBD1. The V gene end was trimmed by 3 bases and the J gene end by 8 bases; junction bases not matched to a gene: 14. Germline CDR1 SQVTM, CDR2 ANQGSEA. The CDR3 covers 15 residues. CDR3 nucleotide sequence: TGCAGCGTTGAGTTCTCTGACAGGGGAGGTCAAGGCTACACCTTC. Protein sequence: CSVEFSDRGGQGYTF.

The V call is TRBV11-3, the J call TRBJ2-1; TRBD2 aligns across 7 bases. Germline loops: CDR1 SGHNT, CDR2 YENEEA. The CDR3 is 15 amino acids. V dropped 0 bases and J dropped 6; count of bases not matched to a gene: 5. The CDR3 region has the DNA TGTGCCAGCAGCTTAGAGGCGGGAGCGGCCAATGAGCAGTTCTTC. Protein product: CASSLEAGAANEQFF.

This chain joins TRBV7-2 and TRBJ2-1, with TRBD2 matching 7 bases. The V and J ends lost 6 bases and 6 bases, in that order; junction bases with no gene match: 11. This CDR3 has 15 residues. CDR1 is SGHTA and CDR2 is FQGNSA in the germline V gene. The CDR3 nucleotides are TGTGCCAGCAGGATACTAGCGTGGGGGGGCAATGAGCAGTTCTTC. Amino acid sequence: CASRILAWGGNEQFF.